A selection of T cell receptor beta chains follows, all from one sample in a study of T-cell memory formation after mild COVID-19. TCRdb processed the 5' RACE reads anew with MiXCR; each CDR3 protein has one entry. Here the sample spans about 280,000 distinct CDR3 sequences, roughly 8.2% being singletons. Sequencing was done on a sample of PBMCs or a T cell subset sorted from them (not recorded which). The receptors here all came from a young man who had mild COVID-19 (a few samples of this study predate the infection). Cell type and time point are not known. Each CDR3 is given with its conserved first and last residue. D genes are given only for firm matches. Some rows mark clone size as missing; the rest say once, few, many or name a class of expanded clone.

j_call,v_call,d_call,clone_size,cdr3_nt,cdr3_aa
TRBJ2-2,TRBV7-9,NA,many,TGTGCCAGCAGCTTCCCCGGGGAGCTGTTTTTT,CASSFPGELFF
TRBJ2-3,TRBV7-2,TRBD2,few,TGTGCCAGCAGCCGGGGGGGGGCAGAAGATACGCAGTATTTT,CASSRGGAEDTQYF
TRBJ1-3,TRBV19,NA,NA,TGTGCCAGTAATTACAGAACATCTGGAAACACCATATATTTT,CASNYRTSGNTIYF
TRBJ2-1,TRBV20-1,TRBD2,many,TGCAGTGCTAATCCGGGGGGGCCGGTCGATGAGCAGTTCTTC,CSANPGGPVDEQFF
TRBJ2-6,TRBV4-3,NA,NA,TGCGCCAGCAGCCAGGATTCAGGGATCTCTGGGGCCAACGTCCTGACTTTC,CASSQDSGISGANVLTF
TRBJ2-5,TRBV20-1,NA,NA,TGCAGTGCGCGGCCCGTACTGGAGTCAGAGACCCAGTACTTC,CSARPVLESETQYF
TRBJ2-1,TRBV28,TRBD2,NA,TGTGCCAGCAGTCTGGCGGCTAGCGGCCACAATGAGCAGTTCTTC,CASSLAASGHNEQFF
TRBJ1-2,TRBV6-5,TRBD1,few,TGTGCCAGCAGTTCGACAGGGGAAACGGATGGCTACACCTTC,CASSSTGETDGYTF
TRBJ2-3,TRBV20-1,TRBD2,many,TGCAGTGCTTTTCTAGCGGTCACAGATACGCAGTATTTT,CSAFLAVTDTQYF
TRBJ2-1,TRBV7-6,TRBD2,NA,TGTGCCAGCAGCTTAGAGGCTAGCGGGGGGTCCTACAATGAGCAGTTCTTC,CASSLEASGGSYNEQFF
TRBJ1-1,TRBV28,NA,NA,TGTGCCTGCGGGTCGGTGAACACTGAAGCTTTCTTT,CACGSVNTEAFF
TRBJ2-3,TRBV7-3,NA,many,TGTGCCAGCAGCCCCCAAGCGGGTAATGCAGATACGCAGTATTTT,CASSPQAGNADTQYF
TRBJ2-1,TRBV7-9,TRBD1,few,TGTGCCAGCAGCTTAGGGACAGGGTGGGACGAGCAGTTCTTC,CASSLGTGWDEQFF
TRBJ2-2,TRBV5-1,TRBD1,few,TGCGCCAGCAGCGCCGGGACAGTGAACACCGGGGAGCTGTTTTTT,CASSAGTVNTGELFF
TRBJ2-5,TRBV7-8,NA,NA,TGTGCCAGCAGCTTAGCATCCGGAGAGACCCAGTACTTC,CASSLASGETQYF
TRBJ1-5,TRBV12-3/TRBV12-4,NA,NA,TGTGCCAGCAGTTTGGGGGTCGGTAGCAATCAGCCCCAGCATTTT,CASSLGVGSNQPQHF
TRBJ1-1,TRBV5-4,NA,few,TGTGCCAGCAGTCGTTTTTCGCGGGACACTGAAGCTTTCTTT,CASSRFSRDTEAFF
TRBJ2-5,TRBV10-3,TRBD2,many,TGTGCCATCGGGACTAGCGGTCAAGAGACCCAGTACTTC,CAIGTSGQETQYF
TRBJ1-1,TRBV2,NA,few,TGTGCCAGCAGGCCCGGGACATCGAAGACTGAAGCTTTCTTT,CASRPGTSKTEAFF
TRBJ2-2,TRBV24-1,TRBD1,many,TGTGCCACCAGTGACCCCCCCGGGACAGGGGGCGACCTTAACACCGGGGAGCTGTTTTTT,CATSDPPGTGGDLNTGELFF
TRBJ1-2,TRBV6-5,NA,once,TGTGCCAGCAGTTACTCGATTTTGAAGGACAGTCGCTACACCTTC,CASSYSILKDSRYTF
TRBJ1-1,TRBV27,NA,few,TGTGCCAGCAGTTGGTCCCATAACTCGTTTGGACGAGAAGCTTTCTTT,CASSWSHNSFGREAFF
TRBJ1-1,TRBV5-1,NA,NA,TGCGCCAGCAGCTTGGGAGGGGTACAAAACACTGAAGCTTTCTTT,CASSLGGVQNTEAFF
TRBJ1-6,TRBV7-6,NA,NA,TGTGCCAGCAGCTTAGCGGAGTCAGGGATTCGGTCACCCCTCCACTTT,CASSLAESGIRSPLHF
TRBJ2-7,TRBV7-2,NA,few,TGTGCCAGCAGCACAAGCGGACAGCCAGGCTACGAGCAGTACTTC,CASSTSGQPGYEQYF
TRBJ1-6,TRBV7-2,NA,many,TGTGCCAGCAGCTTAGAACCAGCGCTGGGGTATAATTCACCCCTCCACTTT,CASSLEPALGYNSPLHF
TRBJ1-1,TRBV11-2,NA,NA,TGTGCCAGCAGCTTAACGCACACTGAAGCTTTCTTT,CASSLTHTEAFF
TRBJ2-1,TRBV10-3,NA,few,TGTGCCACACGCGGAGGGGGCGCGCGGAACAACAATGAGCAGTTCTTC,CATRGGGARNNNEQFF